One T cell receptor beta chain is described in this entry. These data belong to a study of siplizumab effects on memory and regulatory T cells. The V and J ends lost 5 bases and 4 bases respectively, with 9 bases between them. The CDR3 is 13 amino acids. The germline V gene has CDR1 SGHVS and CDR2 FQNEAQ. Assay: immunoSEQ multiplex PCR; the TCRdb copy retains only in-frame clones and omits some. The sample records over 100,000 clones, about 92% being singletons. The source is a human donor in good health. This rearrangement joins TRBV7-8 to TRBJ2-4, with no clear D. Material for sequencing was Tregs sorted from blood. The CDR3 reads CASSHSHKNIQYF. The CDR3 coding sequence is TGTGCCAGCAGCCACTCCCATAAAAACATTCAGTACTTC.